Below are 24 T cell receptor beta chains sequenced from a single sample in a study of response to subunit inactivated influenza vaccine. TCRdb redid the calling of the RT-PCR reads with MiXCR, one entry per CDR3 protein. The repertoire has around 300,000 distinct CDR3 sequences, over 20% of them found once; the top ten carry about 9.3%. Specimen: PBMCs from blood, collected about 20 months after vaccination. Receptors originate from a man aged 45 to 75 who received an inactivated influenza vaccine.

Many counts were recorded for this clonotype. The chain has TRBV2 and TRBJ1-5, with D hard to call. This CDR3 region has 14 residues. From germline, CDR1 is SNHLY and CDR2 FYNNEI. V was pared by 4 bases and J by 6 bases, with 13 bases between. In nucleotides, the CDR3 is TGTGCCAGCAGTGGGTCCGCCCCGGGTCAGCCCCAGCATTTT. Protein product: CASSGSAPGQPQHF. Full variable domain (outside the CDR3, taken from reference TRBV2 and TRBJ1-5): EPEVTQTPSHQVTQMGQEVILRCVPISNHLYFYWYRQILGQKVEFLVSFYNNEISEKSEIFDDQFSVERPDGSNFTLKIRSTKLEDSAMYFCASSGSAPGQPQHFGDGTRLSIL.

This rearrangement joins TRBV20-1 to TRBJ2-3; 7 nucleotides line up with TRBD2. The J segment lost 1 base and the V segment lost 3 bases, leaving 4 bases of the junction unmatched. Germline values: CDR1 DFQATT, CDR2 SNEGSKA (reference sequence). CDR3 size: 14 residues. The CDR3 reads CSASASGRTDTQYF. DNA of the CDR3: TGCAGTGCTAGTGCTAGCGGCCGCACAGATACGCAGTATTTT.

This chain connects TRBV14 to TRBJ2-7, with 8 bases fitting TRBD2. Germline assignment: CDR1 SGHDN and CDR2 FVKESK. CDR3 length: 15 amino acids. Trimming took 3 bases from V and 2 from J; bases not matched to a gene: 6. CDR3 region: CASSHSAGGAYEQYF. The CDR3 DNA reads TGTGCCAGCAGCCATAGTGCGGGAGGCGCCTACGAGCAGTACTTC.

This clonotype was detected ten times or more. This CDR3 reads CASSYSKRSKPTNEKLFF. CDR3 nucleotide sequence: TGTGCCAGCAGTTACTCGAAACGGTCAAAGCCAACTAATGAAAAACTGTTTTTT. The chain has TRBV6-7 and TRBJ1-4, with D unresolved. TRBV6-7 is designated an ORF whose function remains uncertain. V was cut by 0 bases and J by 0 bases, with 14 bases left in between. This CDR3 is 18 amino acids long.

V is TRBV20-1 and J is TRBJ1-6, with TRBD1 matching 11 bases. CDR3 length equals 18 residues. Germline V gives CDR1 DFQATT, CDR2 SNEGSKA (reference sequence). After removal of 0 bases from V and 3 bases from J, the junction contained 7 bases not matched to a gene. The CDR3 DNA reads TGCAGTGCTAGAGACCCTAGGACAGGGGGCTTCTATAATTCACCCCTCCACTTT. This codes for CSARDPRTGGFYNSPLHF.

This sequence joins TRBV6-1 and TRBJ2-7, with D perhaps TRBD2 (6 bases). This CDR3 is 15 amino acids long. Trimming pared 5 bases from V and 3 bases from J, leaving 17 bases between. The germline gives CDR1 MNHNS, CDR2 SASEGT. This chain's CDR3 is CASSTPSARDYEQYF. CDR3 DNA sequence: TGTGCCAGCAGTACCCCTAGCGCCAGAGACTACGAGCAGTACTTC.

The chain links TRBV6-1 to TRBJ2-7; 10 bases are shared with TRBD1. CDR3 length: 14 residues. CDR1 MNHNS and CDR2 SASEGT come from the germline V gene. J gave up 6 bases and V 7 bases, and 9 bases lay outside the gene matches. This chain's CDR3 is CASTRDRGFSEQYF. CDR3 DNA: TGTGCCAGCACCAGGGACAGGGGTTTCTCCGAGCAGTACTTC.

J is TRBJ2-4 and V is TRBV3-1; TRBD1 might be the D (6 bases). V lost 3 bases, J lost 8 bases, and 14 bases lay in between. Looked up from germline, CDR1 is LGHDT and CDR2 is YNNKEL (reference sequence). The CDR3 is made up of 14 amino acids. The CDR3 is CASSHFVRGDIQYF. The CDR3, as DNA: TGTGCCAGCAGCCATTTCGTCAGGGGTGACATTCAGTACTTC.

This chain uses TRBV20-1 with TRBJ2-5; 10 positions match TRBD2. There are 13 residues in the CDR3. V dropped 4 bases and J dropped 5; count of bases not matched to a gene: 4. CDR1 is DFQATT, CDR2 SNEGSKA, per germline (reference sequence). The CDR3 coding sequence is TGCAGTGCTACAGCGGGAGGGGGCGAGACCCAGTACTTC. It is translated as CSATAGGGETQYF.

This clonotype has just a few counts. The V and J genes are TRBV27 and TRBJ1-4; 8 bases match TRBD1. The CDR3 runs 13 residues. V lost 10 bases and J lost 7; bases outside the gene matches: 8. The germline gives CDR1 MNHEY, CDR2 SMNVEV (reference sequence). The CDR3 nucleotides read TGTGCCACGAGGACAGGGAGGGGTGAAAAACTGTTTTTT. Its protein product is CATRTGRGEKLFF. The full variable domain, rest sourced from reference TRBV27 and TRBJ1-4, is EAQVTQNPRYLITVTGKKLTVTCSQNMNHEYMSWYRQDPGLGLRQIYYSMNVEVTDKGDVPEGYKVSRKEKRNFPLILESPSPNQTSLYFCATRTGRGEKLFFGSGTQLSVL.

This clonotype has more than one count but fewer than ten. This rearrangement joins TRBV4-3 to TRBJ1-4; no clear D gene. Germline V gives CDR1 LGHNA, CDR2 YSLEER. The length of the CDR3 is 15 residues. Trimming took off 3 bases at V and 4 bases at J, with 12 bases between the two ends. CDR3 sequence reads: CASSQRRQFNEKLFF. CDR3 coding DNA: TGCGCCAGCAGCCAGAGGCGGCAGTTTAATGAAAAACTGTTTTTT.

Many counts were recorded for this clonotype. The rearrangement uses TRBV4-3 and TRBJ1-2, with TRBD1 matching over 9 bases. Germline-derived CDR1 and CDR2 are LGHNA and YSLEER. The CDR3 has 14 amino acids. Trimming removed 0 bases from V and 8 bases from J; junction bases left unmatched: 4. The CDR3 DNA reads TGCGCCAGCAGCCAAGATCTCGGGACAGGGGGCTACACCTTC. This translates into CASSQDLGTGGYTF.

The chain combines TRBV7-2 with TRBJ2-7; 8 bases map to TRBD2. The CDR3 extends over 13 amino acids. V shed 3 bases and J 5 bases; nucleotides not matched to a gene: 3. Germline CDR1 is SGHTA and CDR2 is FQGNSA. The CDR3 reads CASSLERENEQYF. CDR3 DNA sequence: TGTGCCAGCAGCTTGGAGCGGGAGAACGAGCAGTACTTC.

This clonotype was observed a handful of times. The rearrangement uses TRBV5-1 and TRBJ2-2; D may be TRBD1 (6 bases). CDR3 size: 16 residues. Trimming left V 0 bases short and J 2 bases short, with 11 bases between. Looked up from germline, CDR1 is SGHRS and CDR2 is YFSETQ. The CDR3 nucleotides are TGCGCCAGCAGCTTGGATACAGGGAGAAACACCGGGGAGCTGTTTTTT. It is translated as CASSLDTGRNTGELFF.

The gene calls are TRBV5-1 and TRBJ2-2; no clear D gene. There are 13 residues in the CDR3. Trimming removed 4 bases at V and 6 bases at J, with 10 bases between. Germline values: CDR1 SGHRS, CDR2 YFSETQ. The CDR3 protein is CASSLLSPGELFF. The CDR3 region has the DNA TGCGCCAGCAGCCTGCTGAGTCCCGGGGAGCTGTTTTTT. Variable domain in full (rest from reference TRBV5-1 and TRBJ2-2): KAGVTQTPRYLIKTRGQQVTLSCSPISGHRSVSWYQQTPGQGLQFLFEYFSETQRNKGNFPGRFSGRQFSNSRSEMNVSTLELGDSALYLCASSLLSPGELFFGEGSRLTVL.

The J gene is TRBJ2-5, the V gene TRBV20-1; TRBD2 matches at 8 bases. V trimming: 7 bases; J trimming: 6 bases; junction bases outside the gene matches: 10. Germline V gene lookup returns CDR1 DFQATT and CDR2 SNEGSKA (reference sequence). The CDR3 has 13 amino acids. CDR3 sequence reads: CSGWSSGGKTQYF. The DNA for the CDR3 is TGCAGTGGGTGGTCCAGCGGGGGAAAGACCCAGTACTTC.

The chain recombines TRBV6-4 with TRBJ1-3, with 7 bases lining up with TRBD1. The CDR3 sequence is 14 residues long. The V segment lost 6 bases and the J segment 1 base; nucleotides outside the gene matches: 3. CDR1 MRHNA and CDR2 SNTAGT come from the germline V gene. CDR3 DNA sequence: TGTGCCAGCAGAGACAGGGTTTCTGGAAACACCATATATTTT. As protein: CASRDRVSGNTIYF.

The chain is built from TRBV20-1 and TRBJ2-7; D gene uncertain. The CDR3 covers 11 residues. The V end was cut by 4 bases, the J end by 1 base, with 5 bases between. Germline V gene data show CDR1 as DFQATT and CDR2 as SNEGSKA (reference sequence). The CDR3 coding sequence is TGCAGTGCTAAGGAGTCCTACGAGCAGTACTTC. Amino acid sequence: CSAKESYEQYF.

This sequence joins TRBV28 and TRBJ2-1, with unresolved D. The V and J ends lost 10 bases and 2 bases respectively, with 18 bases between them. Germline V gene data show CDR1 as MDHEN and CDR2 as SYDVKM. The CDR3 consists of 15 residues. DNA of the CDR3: TGTGCCACGCTTACGGTAGGCATACCCTACAATGAGCAGTTCTTC. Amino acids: CATLTVGIPYNEQFF.

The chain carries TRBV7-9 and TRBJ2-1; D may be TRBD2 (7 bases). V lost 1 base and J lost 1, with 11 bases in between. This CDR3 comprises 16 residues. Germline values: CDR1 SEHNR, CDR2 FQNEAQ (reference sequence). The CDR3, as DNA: TGTGCCAGCAGCTTAGGTGGGGGGGCGTCCTACAATGAGCAGTTCTTC. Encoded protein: CASSLGGGASYNEQFF.

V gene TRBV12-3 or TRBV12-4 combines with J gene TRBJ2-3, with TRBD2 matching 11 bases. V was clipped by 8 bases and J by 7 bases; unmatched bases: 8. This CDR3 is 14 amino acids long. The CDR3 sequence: CASEIAGGPNTQYF. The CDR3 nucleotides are TGTGCCAGCGAAATAGCGGGGGGGCCCAATACGCAGTATTTT.

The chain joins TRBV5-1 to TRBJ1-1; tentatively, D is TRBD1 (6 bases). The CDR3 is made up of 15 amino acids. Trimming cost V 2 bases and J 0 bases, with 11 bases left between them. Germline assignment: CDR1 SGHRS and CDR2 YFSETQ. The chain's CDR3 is CASSLSGDLNTEAFF. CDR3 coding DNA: TGCGCCAGCAGCTTATCAGGGGACCTGAACACTGAAGCTTTCTTT.

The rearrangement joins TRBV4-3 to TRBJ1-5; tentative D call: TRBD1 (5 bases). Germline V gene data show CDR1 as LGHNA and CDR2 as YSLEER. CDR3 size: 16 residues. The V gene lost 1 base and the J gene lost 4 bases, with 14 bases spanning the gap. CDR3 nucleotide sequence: TGCGCCAGCAGCCAAGCAGCGAGGGGAGGGAATCAGCCCCAGCATTTT. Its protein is CASSQAARGGNQPQHF.

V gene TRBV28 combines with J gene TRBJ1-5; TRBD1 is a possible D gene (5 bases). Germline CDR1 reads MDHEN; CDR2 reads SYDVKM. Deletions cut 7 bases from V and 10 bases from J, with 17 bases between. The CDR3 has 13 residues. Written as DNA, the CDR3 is TGTGCCAGCACCTCGCGAAGGGACGGCCCCCAGCATTTT. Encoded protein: CASTSRRDGPQHF.